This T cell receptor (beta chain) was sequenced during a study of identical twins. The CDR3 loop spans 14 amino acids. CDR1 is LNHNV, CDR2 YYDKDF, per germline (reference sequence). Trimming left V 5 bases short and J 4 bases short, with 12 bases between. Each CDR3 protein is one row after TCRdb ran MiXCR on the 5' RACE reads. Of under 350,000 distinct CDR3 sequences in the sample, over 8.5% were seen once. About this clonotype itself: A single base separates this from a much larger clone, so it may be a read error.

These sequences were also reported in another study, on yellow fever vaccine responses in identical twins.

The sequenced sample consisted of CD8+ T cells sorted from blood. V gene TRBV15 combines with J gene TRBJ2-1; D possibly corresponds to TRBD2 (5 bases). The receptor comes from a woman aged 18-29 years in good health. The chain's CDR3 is CATSPPGEYNEQFF. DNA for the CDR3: TGTGCCACCAGCCCTCCCGGGGAGTACAATGAGCAGTTCTTC.